This T cell receptor (beta chain) is drawn from a study of beta chain features in type 1 diabetes. TCRB transcripts that were expressed got sequenced, as all of the isolated RNA had been reverse transcribed. TCRdb's table, derived via immunoSEQ multiplex PCR, lists solely in-frame clones and lacks some. The table has around 310,000 clones, roughly 9.6% seen once. V was shortened by 11 bases and J by 1 base, with 11 bases between the two germline ends. Germline V lookup: CDR1 MNHEY, CDR2 SVGAGI. The CDR3 consists of 12 residues. Sequencing was carried out using naive CD4+ T cells from blood. J is TRBJ2-5 and V is TRBV6-5; D unresolved. The TCR was taken from a woman in her 30s in good health. Written as DNA, the CDR3 is TGTGCCGCAAGAGCGCCCCAAGAGACCCAGTACTTC. Translated, it gives CAARAPQETQYF.